What follows are 2 T cell receptor beta chains derived from one specimen sequenced in a study of cytomegalovirus exposure and HLA in healthy donors (dated by TCRdb to the late 2010s). The library came from the immunoSEQ multiplex PCR assay. The multiplex PCR relied on a mix of 60 forward primers for TCR Vbeta segments and 13 reverse primers for TCR Jbeta segments. TCRdb carries this immuneACCESS record with in-frame sequences only. Its versions omit some clonotypes, under half of them owing to an unresolved V gene in the studies checked, with the rest unexplained. The sample table shows some 180,000 clones, and about three quarters are seen once. Under 2% of the sample goes to the ten largest clones. Material: PBMCs. These receptors were taken from a man between 18 and 35 years old in good health and CMV-seronegative.

The rearrangement links TRBV28 to TRBJ1-4; the match to TRBD1 covers 8 bases. Germline CDR1 MDHEN, CDR2 SYDVKM. The length of the CDR3 is 14 residues. The V segment lost 6 bases and the J segment 7 bases; nucleotides outside the gene matches: 7. The CDR3 loop reads CASSRQGASEKLFF. The CDR3 bases are TGTGCCAGCAGCCGCCAGGGGGCCAGTGAAAAACTGTTTTTT.

This clone was detected only a few times. This chain uses TRBV5-1 with TRBJ1-2; D unresolved. Germline V gene lookup returns CDR1 SGHRS and CDR2 YFSETQ. Trimming took off 3 bases at V and 3 bases at J, with 12 bases between the two ends. This CDR3 has 14 residues. CDR3 in DNA: TGCGCCAGCAGCTCGCATACAGAAGACTATGGCTACACCTTC. It encodes CASSSHTEDYGYTF.